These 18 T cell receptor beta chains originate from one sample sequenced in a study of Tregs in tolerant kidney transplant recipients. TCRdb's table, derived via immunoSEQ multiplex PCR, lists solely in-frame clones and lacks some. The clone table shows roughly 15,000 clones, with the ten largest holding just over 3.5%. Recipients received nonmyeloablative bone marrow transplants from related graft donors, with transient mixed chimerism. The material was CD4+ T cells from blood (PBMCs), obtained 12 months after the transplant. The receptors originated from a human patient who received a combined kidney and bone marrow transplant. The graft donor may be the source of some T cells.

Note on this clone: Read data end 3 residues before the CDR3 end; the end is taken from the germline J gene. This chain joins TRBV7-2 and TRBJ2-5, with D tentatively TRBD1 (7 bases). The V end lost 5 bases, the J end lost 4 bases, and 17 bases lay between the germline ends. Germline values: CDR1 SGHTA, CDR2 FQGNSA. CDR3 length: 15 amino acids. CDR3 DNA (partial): TGTGCCAGCAGCCCACTGGGGCAGGGGGGAGAGACC. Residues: CASSPLGQGGET. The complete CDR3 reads CASSPLGQGGETQYF.

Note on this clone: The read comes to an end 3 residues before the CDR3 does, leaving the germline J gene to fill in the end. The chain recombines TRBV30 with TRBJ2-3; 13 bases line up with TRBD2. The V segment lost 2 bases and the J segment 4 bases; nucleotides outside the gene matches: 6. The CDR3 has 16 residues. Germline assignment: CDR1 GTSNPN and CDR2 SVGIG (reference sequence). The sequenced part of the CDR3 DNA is TGTGCCTGGAGTATGGGACTAGCGGGACCCGCAGATACG. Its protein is CAWSMGLAGPADT. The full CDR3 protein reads CAWSMGLAGPADTQYF. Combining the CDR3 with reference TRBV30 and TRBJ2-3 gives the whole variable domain SQTIHQWPATLVQPVGSPLSLECTVEGTSNPNLYWYRQAAGRGLQLLFYSVGIGQISSEVPQNLSASRPQDRQFILSSKKLLLSDSGFYLCAWSMGLAGPADTQYFGPGTRLTVL.

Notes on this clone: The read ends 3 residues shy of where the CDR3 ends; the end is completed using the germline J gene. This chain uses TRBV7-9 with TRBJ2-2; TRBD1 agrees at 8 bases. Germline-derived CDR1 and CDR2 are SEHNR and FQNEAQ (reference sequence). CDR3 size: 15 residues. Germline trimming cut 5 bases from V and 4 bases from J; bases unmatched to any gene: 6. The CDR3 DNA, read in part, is TGTGCCAGCAGCCCTACAGGGGGGTCCACCGGGGAG. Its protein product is CASSPTGGSTGE. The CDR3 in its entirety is CASSPTGGSTGELFF. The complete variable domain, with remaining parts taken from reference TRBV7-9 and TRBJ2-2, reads DTGVSQNPRHKITKRGQNVTFRCDPISEHNRLYWYRQTLGQGPEFLTYFQNEAQLEKSRLLSDRFSAERPKGSFSTLEIQRTEQGDSAMYLCASSPTGGSTGELFFGEGSRLTVL.

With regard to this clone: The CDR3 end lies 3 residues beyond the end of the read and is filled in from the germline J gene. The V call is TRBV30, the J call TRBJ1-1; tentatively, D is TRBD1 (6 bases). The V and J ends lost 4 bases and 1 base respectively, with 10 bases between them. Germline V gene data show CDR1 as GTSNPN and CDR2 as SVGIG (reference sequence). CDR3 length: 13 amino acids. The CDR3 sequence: CAWTSQGNTEAFF. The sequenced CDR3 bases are TGTGCCTGGACCTCACAGGGGAACACTGAA.

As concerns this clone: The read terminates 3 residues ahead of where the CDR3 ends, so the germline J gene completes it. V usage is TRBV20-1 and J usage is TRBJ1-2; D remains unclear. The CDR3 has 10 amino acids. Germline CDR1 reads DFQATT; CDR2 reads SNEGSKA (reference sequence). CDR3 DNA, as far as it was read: TGCAGTTCCCCGCCGGGGGGC. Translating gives CSSPPGG. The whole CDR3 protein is CSSPPGGYTF.

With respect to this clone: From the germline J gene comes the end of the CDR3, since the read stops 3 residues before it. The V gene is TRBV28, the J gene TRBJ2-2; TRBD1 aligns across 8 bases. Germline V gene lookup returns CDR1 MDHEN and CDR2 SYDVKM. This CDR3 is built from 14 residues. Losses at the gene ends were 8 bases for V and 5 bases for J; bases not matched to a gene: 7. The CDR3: CASSRTGLTGELFF. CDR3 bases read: TGTGCCAGCTCAAGGACAGGGTTAACCGGGGAG.

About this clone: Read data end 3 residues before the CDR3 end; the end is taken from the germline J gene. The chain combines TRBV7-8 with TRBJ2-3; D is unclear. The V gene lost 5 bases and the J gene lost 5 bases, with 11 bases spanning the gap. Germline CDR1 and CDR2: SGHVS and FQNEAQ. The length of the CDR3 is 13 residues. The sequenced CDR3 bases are TGTGCCAGCAGCACCAATAGTTTAGATACG. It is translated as CASSTNSLDT. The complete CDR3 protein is CASSTNSLDTQYF. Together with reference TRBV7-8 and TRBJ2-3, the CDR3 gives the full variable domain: GAGVSQSPRYKVAKRGQDVALRCDPISGHVSLFWYQQALGQGPEFLTYFQNEAQLDKSGLPSDRFFAERPEGSVSTLKIQRTQQEDSAVYLCASSTNSLDTQYFGPGTRLTVL.

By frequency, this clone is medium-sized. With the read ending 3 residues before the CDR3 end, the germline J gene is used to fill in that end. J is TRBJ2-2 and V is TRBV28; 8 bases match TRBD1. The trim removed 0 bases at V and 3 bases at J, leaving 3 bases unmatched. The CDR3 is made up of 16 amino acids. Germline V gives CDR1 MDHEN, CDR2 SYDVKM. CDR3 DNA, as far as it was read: TGTGCCAGCAGTTTATGGTCAGGGGGCGACACCGGGGAG. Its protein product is CASSLWSGGDTGE. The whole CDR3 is CASSLWSGGDTGELFF.

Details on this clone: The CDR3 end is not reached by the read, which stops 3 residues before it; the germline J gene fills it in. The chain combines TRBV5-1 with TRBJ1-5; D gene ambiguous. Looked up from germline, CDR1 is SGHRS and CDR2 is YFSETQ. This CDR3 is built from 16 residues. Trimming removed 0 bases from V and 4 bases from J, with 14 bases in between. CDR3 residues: CASSLGTATNNQPQHF. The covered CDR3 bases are TGCGCCAGCAGCTTGGGAACCGCGACAAATAATCAGCCC. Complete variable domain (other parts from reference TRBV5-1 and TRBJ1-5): KAGVTQTPRYLIKTRGQQVTLSCSPISGHRSVSWYQQTPGQGLQFLFEYFSETQRNKGNFPGRFSGRQFSNSRSEMNVSTLELGDSALYLCASSLGTATNNQPQHFGDGTRLSIL.

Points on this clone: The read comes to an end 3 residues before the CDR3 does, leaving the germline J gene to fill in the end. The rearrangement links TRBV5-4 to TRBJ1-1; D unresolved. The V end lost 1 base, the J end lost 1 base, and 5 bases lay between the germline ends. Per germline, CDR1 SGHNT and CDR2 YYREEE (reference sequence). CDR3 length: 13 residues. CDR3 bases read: TGTGCCAGCAGCTTGCAAGGGAACACTGAA. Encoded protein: CASSLQGNTE. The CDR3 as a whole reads CASSLQGNTEAFF.

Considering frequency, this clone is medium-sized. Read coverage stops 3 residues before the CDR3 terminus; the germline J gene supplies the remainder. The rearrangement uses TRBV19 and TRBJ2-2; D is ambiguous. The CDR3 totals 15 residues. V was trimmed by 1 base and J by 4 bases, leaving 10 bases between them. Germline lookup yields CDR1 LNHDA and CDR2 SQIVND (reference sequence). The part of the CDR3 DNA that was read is TGTGCCAGTAGTATAGCGCGTACAGCCACCGGGGAG. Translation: CASSIARTATGE. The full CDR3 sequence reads CASSIARTATGELFF. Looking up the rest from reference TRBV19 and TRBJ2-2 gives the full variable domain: DGGITQSPKYLFRKEGQNVTLSCEQNLNHDAMYWYRQDPGQGLRLIYYSQIVNDFQKGDIAEGYSVSREKKESFPLTVTSAQKNPTAFYLCASSIARTATGELFFGEGSRLTVL.

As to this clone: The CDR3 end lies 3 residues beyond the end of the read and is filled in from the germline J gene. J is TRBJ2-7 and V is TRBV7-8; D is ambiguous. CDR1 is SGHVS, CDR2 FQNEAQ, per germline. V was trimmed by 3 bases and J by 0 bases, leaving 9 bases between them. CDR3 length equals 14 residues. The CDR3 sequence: CASSFEVSSYEQYF. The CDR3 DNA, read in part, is TGTGCCAGCAGCTTCGAAGTCAGCTCCTACGAG.

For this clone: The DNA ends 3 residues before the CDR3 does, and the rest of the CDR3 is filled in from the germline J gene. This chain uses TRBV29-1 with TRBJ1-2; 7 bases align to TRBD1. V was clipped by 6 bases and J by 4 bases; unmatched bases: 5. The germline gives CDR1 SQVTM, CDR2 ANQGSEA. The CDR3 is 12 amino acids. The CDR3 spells CSVKGGGYGYTF. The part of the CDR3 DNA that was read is TGCAGCGTAAAAGGGGGCGGCTATGGC. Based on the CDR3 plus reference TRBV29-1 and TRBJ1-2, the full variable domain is SAVISQKPSRDICQRGTSLTIQCQVDSQVTMMFWYRQQPGQSLTLIATANQGSEATYESGFVIDKFPISRPNLTFSTLTVSNMSPEDSSIYLCSVKGGGYGYTFGSGTRLTVV.

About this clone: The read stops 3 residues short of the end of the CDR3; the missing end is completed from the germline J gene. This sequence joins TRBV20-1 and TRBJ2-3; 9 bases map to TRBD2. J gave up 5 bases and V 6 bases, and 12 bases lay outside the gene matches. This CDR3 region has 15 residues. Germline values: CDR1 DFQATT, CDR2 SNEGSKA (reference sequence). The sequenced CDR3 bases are TGCAGTGCACCGACCTGGCGGGAGGGCGGAGATACG. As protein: CSAPTWREGGDT. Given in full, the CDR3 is CSAPTWREGGDTQYF.

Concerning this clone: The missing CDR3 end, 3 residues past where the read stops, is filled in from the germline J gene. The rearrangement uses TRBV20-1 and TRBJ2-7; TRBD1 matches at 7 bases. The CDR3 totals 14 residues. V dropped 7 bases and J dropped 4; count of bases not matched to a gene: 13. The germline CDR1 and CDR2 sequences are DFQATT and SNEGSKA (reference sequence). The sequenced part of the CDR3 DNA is TGCAGTGTTAAGCCGCCTGACAGGGAATACGAG. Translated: CSVKPPDREYE. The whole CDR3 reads CSVKPPDREYEQYF.

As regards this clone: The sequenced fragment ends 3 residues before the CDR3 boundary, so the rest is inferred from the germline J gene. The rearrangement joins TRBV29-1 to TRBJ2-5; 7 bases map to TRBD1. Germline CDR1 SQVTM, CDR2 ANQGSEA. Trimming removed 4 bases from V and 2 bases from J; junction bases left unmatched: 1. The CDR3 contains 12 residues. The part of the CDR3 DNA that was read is TGCAGCGTTGGACAGGGACAAGAGACC. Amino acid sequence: CSVGQGQET. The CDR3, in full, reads CSVGQGQETQYF.

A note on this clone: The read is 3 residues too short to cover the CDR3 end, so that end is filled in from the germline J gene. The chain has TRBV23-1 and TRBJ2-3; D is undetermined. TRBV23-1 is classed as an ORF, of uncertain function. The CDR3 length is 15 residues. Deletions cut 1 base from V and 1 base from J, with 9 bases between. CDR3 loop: CASSQLVVGTDTQYF. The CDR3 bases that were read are TGCGCCAGCAGTCAATTGGTTGTAGGCACAGATACG.

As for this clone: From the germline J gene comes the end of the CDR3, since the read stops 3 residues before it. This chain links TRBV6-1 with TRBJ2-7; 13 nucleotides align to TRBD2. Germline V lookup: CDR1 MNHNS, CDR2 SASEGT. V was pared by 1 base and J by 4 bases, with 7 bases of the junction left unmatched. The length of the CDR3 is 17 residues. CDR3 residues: CASSEGLAGGYGYEQYF. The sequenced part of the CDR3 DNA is TGTGCCAGCAGTGAAGGACTAGCGGGAGGCTATGGGTACGAG.